This TCR beta chain came from a study of identical twins. Regarding this clonotype: Its antigen is unknown.

The V and J ends lost 3 bases and 1 base respectively, with 20 bases between them. Germline assignment: CDR1 SGHRS and CDR2 YFSETQ. There are 17 residues in the CDR3. TCRdb processed the 5' RACE reads anew with MiXCR; each CDR3 protein has one entry. The profile covers about 1.7 million distinct CDR3 sequences, with around a third appearing a single time and around 0.25% taken by the ten largest. Findings and caveats of the study: Excess sharing between twins was weaker in beta out-of-frame sequences. Out-of-frame TCR alpha sharing in monozygotic twins exceeded recombination model predictions.

This receptor was obtained from a newborn girl in good health. The genes are TRBV5-1 and TRBJ2-7; no definite D call. Sequenced material: cord blood. CDR3 sequence: CASSSSPRVPFSYEQYF. In DNA form, the CDR3 reads TGCGCCAGCAGCTCGTCCCCCCGGGTCCCGTTTTCCTACGAGCAGTACTTC.